The 19 T cell receptor beta chains given below trace back to one sample, sequenced in a study of shared clonotypes between healthy human individuals. Clones were sequenced by immunoSEQ multiplex PCR, and TCRdb holds only the in-frame ones, with some missing. Of roughly 810,000 clones in the sample, 95% to 97% were seen once. CD45RO negativity and positive selection for CCR7 defined naive CD8 cells, a population that excluded terminally differentiated effector memory CD45RA+ cells. The sequencing input was naive CD8+ T cells sorted from blood. The receptors were gathered from a man aged 25-40 years in good health.

CDR3 protein: CASSLRIPGLAGGSSYEQYF. As DNA, the CDR3 is TGTGCCAGCAGCCTCCGCATACCGGGACTAGCGGGAGGTAGCTCCTACGAGCAGTACTTC. V is TRBV27 and J is TRBJ2-7, with 15 nucleotides matching TRBD2. CDR1 is MNHEY, CDR2 SMNVEV, per germline (reference sequence). Trimming took 6 bases from V and 0 from J; bases not matched to a gene: 15. CDR3 length: 20 residues.

The chain is built from TRBV28 and TRBJ2-2; D call uncertain. V was cut by 5 bases and J by 3 bases, with 16 bases left in between. From germline, CDR1 is MDHEN and CDR2 SYDVKM. CDR3 length: 16 amino acids. This chain's CDR3 is CASSPNHGLDTGELFF. For the CDR3, the DNA is TGTGCCAGCAGTCCGAATCACGGGCTGGACACCGGGGAGCTGTTTTTT.

The CDR3 region has the DNA TGTGCCAGACAGGGGATCCACTACGAGCAGTACTTC. Its translation is CARQGIHYEQYF. The chain is built from TRBV2 and TRBJ2-7, with 7 bases identical to TRBD1. This CDR3 is 12 amino acids long. After removal of 9 bases from V and 3 bases from J, the junction contained 5 bases not matched to a gene. In germline, CDR1 is SNHLY, CDR2 FYNNEI.

The chain has TRBV7-9 and TRBJ2-7, with D maybe TRBD2 (5 bases). This CDR3 region has 15 residues. With 5 bases removed from V and 7 bases from J, the gap between germline ends came to 21 bases. The V gene's germline CDR1 is SEHNR and CDR2 FQNEAQ (reference sequence). CDR3 region: CASSPPRVLGEEQYF. The CDR3 DNA follows: TGTGCCAGCAGCCCACCCCGAGTATTGGGAGAAGAGCAGTACTTC.

With regard to this clone: The same CDR3 can be traced to other DNA sequences in this sample. The genes are TRBV7-9 and TRBJ2-1; no clear D gene. In germline, CDR1 is SEHNR, CDR2 FQNEAQ (reference sequence). This CDR3 comprises 12 residues. Trimming stripped 0 bases from V and 5 bases from J, with 2 bases between. In DNA form, the CDR3 reads TGTGCCAGCAGCTTAGCCCACAATGAGCAGTTCTTC. This codes for CASSLAHNEQFF.

This rearrangement joins TRBV20-1 to TRBJ2-1; D ambiguous. CDR3 length equals 11 residues. CDR1 is DFQATT and CDR2 is SNEGSKA in the germline V gene (reference sequence). Trimming left V 3 bases short and J 6 bases short, with 6 bases between. CDR3 in DNA: TGCAGTGCTAGGGCTTCCAATGAGCAGTTCTTC. It specifies CSARASNEQFF.

This sequence joins TRBV12-5 and TRBJ2-3; D may be TRBD1 (5 bases). Trimming removed 2 bases at V and 1 base at J, with 13 bases between. Germline V lookup: CDR1 LGHNT, CDR2 FRNRAP. This CDR3 has 16 residues. The CDR3 nucleotides are TGTGCTAGTGGTTTGACCCCCCAGGGTGGCACAGATACGCAGTATTTT. Translation gives CASGLTPQGGTDTQYF.

The chain is built from TRBV5-1 and TRBJ2-1, with 9 positions matching TRBD1. CDR1 SGHRS and CDR2 YFSETQ come from the germline V gene. The length of the CDR3 is 15 residues. V dropped 2 bases and J dropped 9; count of bases not matched to a gene: 9. The CDR3 DNA reads TGCGCCAGCAGCTTTCGGCTGGGACAGGGAGGTGAGCAGTTCTTC. It encodes CASSFRLGQGGEQFF.

The rearrangement uses TRBV5-1 and TRBJ2-7; 7 bases fit TRBD2. Germline V gene sequence: CDR1 SGHRS, CDR2 YFSETQ. V shed 4 bases and J 5 bases; nucleotides not matched to a gene: 9. This CDR3 region has 14 residues. CDR3 nucleotides: TGCGCCAGCAGCGCGAGCGGGGTGCTCGACGAGCAGTACTTC. Translated, it gives CASSASGVLDEQYF.

The chain recombines TRBV9 with TRBJ2-7, with no clear D. Per the germline V gene, CDR1 is SGDLS and CDR2 is YYNGEE. The CDR3 runs to 12 residues. V was clipped by 4 bases and J by 2 bases, with 7 bases between them. The CDR3, as DNA: TGTGCCAGCAGCTCACGGCCCTACGAGCAGTACTTC. It yields the protein CASSSRPYEQYF.

This sequence joins TRBV4-1 and TRBJ1-5; D is uncertain. CDR3 length: 11 residues. CDR1 is MGHRA and CDR2 is YSYEKL in the germline V gene. Trimming left V 11 bases short and J 0 bases short, with 5 bases between. The CDR3 DNA sequence: TGCGCCCATTATAGCAATCAGCCCCAGCATTTT. Protein sequence: CAHYSNQPQHF.

This chain connects TRBV5-4 to TRBJ2-7; 12 bases fit TRBD1. The CDR3 is 15 residues long. Germline V gives CDR1 SGHNT, CDR2 YYREEE (reference sequence). The V segment lost 0 bases and the J segment 4 bases; nucleotides outside the gene matches: 2. The CDR3 reads CASSLVGQGAYEQYF. CDR3 nucleotides: TGTGCCAGCAGCTTGGTGGGACAGGGGGCTTACGAGCAGTACTTC.

The rearrangement links TRBV28 to TRBJ2-7; the match to TRBD2 covers 8 bases. Germline loops: CDR1 MDHEN, CDR2 SYDVKM. The CDR3 sequence is 15 residues long. V shed 0 bases and J 0 bases; nucleotides not matched to a gene: 1. The CDR3 is CASSLWREDSYEQYF. Written as DNA, the CDR3 is TGTGCCAGCAGTTTATGGCGGGAGGACTCCTACGAGCAGTACTTC.

This clone was detected once. The chain is built from TRBV5-6 and TRBJ2-7, with 7 bases lining up with TRBD2. The CDR3 covers 14 residues. After removal of 0 bases from V and 3 bases from J, the junction contained 3 bases not matched to a gene. The germline V gene has CDR1 SGHDT and CDR2 YYEEEE. Written as DNA, the CDR3 is TGTGCCAGCAGCTTGGGGGAGGGATACTACGAGCAGTACTTC. Translating gives CASSLGEGYYEQYF.

The V and J genes are TRBV14 and TRBJ2-6; TRBD2 aligns across 7 bases. The trim removed 5 bases at V and 0 bases at J, leaving 7 bases unmatched. CDR1 and CDR2 (germline): SGHDN, FVKESK. The CDR3 spans 17 residues. CDR3 residues: CASSIRLADSGANVLTF. CDR3 nucleotides: TGTGCCAGCAGCATCCGACTAGCAGACTCTGGGGCCAACGTCCTGACTTTC.

The chain uses TRBV4-1 and TRBJ1-2; a possible D gene is TRBD1 (6 bases). Per the germline V gene, CDR1 is MGHRA and CDR2 is YSYEKL. The CDR3 is made up of 18 amino acids. Trimming left V 0 bases short and J 4 bases short, with 21 bases between. CDR3 sequence (DNA): TGCGCCAGCAGCCAAGAAGCCAGGACAGTGCCTACGCTCTATGGCTACACCTTC. Its translation: CASSQEARTVPTLYGYTF.

The count of this clone is one. The chain links TRBV7-8 to TRBJ2-5; D may be TRBD2 (5 bases). CDR1 SGHVS and CDR2 FQNEAQ come from the germline V gene. V was clipped by 1 base and J by 5 bases, with 11 bases between them. The CDR3 runs 14 residues. The CDR3 here is CASSLVFGEETQYF. The CDR3 bases are TGTGCCAGCAGCTTAGTTTTCGGGGAGGAGACCCAGTACTTC.

The chain uses TRBV10-2 and TRBJ2-7; tentative D call: TRBD1 (5 bases). The CDR3 length is 17 residues. From germline, CDR1 is WSHSY and CDR2 SAAADI. With 8 bases removed from V and 0 bases from J, the gap between germline ends came to 23 bases. The CDR3 DNA follows: TGCGCCAGCCAAGGGGCAGCCAGCGAATTGACCTCCTACGAGCAGTACTTC. This codes for CASQGAASELTSYEQYF.

This chain joins TRBV5-1 and TRBJ2-7; the D gene could be TRBD1 or TRBD2 (5 bases each). The CDR3 has 15 residues. Trimming pared 0 bases from V and 4 bases from J, leaving 14 bases between. CDR1 SGHRS and CDR2 YFSETQ come from the germline V gene. The CDR3 here is CASSLAEGNTYEQYF. DNA for the CDR3: TGCGCCAGCAGCTTGGCCGAGGGGAATACGTACGAGCAGTACTTC.